This T cell receptor (beta chain) was recorded in a study of blood T cell repertoires in COVID-19 (dated by TCRdb to 2019 to 2021). Study-wide context: The collaborator samples originated in the United States, Italy and Spain and spanned the acute and convalescent phases of COVID-19. The dataset comprised deeply sampled blood TCRbeta repertoires from subjects exposed to, actively infected with, or recovered from COVID-19. Samples came from the ongoing ImmuneRACE study (first 160 participants) plus 1,254 subjects from 6 global collaborators. The repertoires were made available in a free public database intended to serve as a resource for research on the immune response to SARS-CoV-2. A de-identified subject ID, COVID-19 status, age in years and sex were almost always included in the sample metadata. Where available, HLA class I and class II types were obtained from metadata supplied by the sample provider rather than from assay-based typing. The material from the prospective study consisted of cDNA or gDNA derived from T cells, B-cell-depleted T cells, or PBMCs.

A note on this clone: Its antigen is not yet known. No much larger clonotype is one base removed from it; base qualities were not supplied.

Collaborating institutions collected whole blood in K2EDTA tubes following their own protocols. Collaborator samples were shipped for TCRbeta analysis as frozen whole blood, isolated PBMCs, or DNA extracted from either sample type. TCRbeta CDR3 regions were amplified from genomic DNA by means of the immunoSEQ Assay, a bias-controlled multiplex PCR. In the authors' own workflow: The number of nucleated cells in each sample was estimated from the amplification of reference gene primers within the assay. Sequence reads were collapsed and filtered to measure the absolute abundance of every unique TCRbeta CDR3 rearrangement. For each sample, productive Simpson clonality was calculated as the square root of Simpson's diversity index over productive rearrangements. TCRdb retrieved this table from immuneACCESS and kept in-frame rearrangements only. Not all clones are present; in checked studies, unresolved V genes account for under half, and no reason is known for the remainder. V and J calls and clone size come straight from that table; D and trimming were deduced from the DNA. The sample table holds 40,000 to 60,000 clones, of which roughly 84% were seen once. Less than 8% of the sample rests with the top ten.

What the work shows at the level of the full study, not this receptor alone: How much clinical and demographic metadata was included differed by source and by participant, and the metadata was provided uncurated.

The specimen sequenced was peripheral blood. The receptor was derived from a human donor in a cohort sampled during active COVID-19.

The CDR3 region: CASSRLSSGSSAEQFF. The DNA is as follows: TGTGCCAGCAGCCGATTATCTAGCGGGAGTTCGGCTGAGCAGTTCTTC. The chain is assembled from TRBV11-2 and TRBJ2-1, with 10 bases aligning to TRBD2. Sequences SGHAT (CDR1) and FQNNGV (CDR2) are obtained from the germline V gene. Trimming accounts for 5 bases at V and 9 bases at J, while the number of junction bases matched to no gene is 13. The CDR3 numbers 16 residues from cysteine through phenylalanine. Only the CDR3 portion is preserved as DNA: 48 bases, with reading frame beginning at the first base.